The clone carrying this T cell receptor beta chain was seen ten or more times. Its antigen is not known. The data derive from a study of regulatory T cells in long-lasting Graves disease. Study conclusions and caveats: A greater number of public clonotypes (about 3,000) was shared by persistent patients than by new patients (roughly 930). Only a small sample size was used, which may have cut accuracy. Patients with persistent Graves' had lower TCR diversity than newly diagnosed patients.

Time point denoted: persistent/refractory GD, antithyroid drugs over 5 years with positive TRAb. Preparation of the TCR library used RNA extracted from PBMCs. The TCR beta library used iRepertoire HTBI primers with Arm-PCR amplification of CDR3. How the authors handled the data: Detected in the samples were around 62 TRBV and approximately 14 TRBJ segments. A single record per CDR3 protein comes from TCRdb applying MiXCR to the multiplex PCR reads. Clone size and V and J calls follow TCRdb, not the original study. The sample shows 400,000 or so distinct CDR3 sequences, around 24% of them seen only once. The V gene lost 5 bases and the J gene lost 3 bases, with 16 bases spanning the gap. This CDR3 region has 15 residues. The germline V gene has CDR1 MDHEN and CDR2 SYDVKM.

This TCR derives from a female donor with Graves disease. The specimen comprised peripheral blood mononuclear cells (PBMCs), sampled when the disease was refractory, from a patient treated with antithyroid drugs. The V and J genes are TRBV28 and TRBJ1-1; D is possibly TRBD1 (6 bases). The CDR3 DNA reads as TGTGCCAGCAGTCACCCAACAGGGTCGTACACTGAAGCTTTCTTT. This codes for CASSHPTGSYTEAFF.